This TCR beta chain is drawn from a study of blood T cell repertoires in COVID-19. The CDR3 sequence is 16 residues long. The germline V gene has CDR1 SGHNT and CDR2 YYREEE (reference sequence). The junction had 13 bases not matched to a gene; V was cut back by 9 bases and J by 0 bases. Sequencing used immunoSEQ multiplex PCR; TCRdb keeps in-frame clones, though not all of them. The data contain tens of thousands of clones, more than 70% of them seen just once; the ten biggest clones take up about 15%. A few counts support this clone. The sequenced sample was peripheral blood. The chain is built from TRBV5-4 and TRBJ1-1; 8 positions agree with TRBD1. This sequence was found in a man in his sixties or seventies with active or convalescent COVID-19. CDR3 amino acids: CATSRAGGLVNTEAFF. CDR3 nucleotide sequence: TGTGCCACCAGTAGGGCAGGGGGCTTAGTGAACACTGAAGCTTTCTTT.